The 20 T cell receptor beta chains given below trace back to one sample, sequenced in a study of cytomegalovirus exposure and HLA in healthy donors. 13 Jbeta primers and 60 Vbeta primers were used for the PCR. TCRdb keeps only in-frame clones here, not all; method: immunoSEQ multiplex PCR. The table lists 200,000 to 250,000 clones, under 85% of them singletons. Specimen: PBMCs. The source is a man between 50 and 59 years old in good health and CMV-seronegative.

This chain links TRBV19 with TRBJ2-7; a possible D gene is TRBD1 (5 bases). Germline values: CDR1 LNHDA, CDR2 SQIVND (reference sequence). This CDR3 spans 14 amino acids. Trimming pared 4 bases from V and 2 bases from J, leaving 12 bases between. CDR3 region: CASSRMGPTYEQYF. The CDR3 region has the DNA TGTGCCAGTAGTAGGATGGGGCCCACCTACGAGCAGTACTTC.

This clone was seen a single time. This chain uses TRBV28 with TRBJ1-1, with TRBD1 matching over 7 bases. CDR1 and CDR2 (germline): MDHEN, SYDVKM. Germline trimming cut 2 bases from V and 1 base from J; bases unmatched to any gene: 4. The CDR3 extends over 15 amino acids. The CDR3 DNA reads TGTGCCAGCAGTTTACTACAGGGGCCGAACACTGAAGCTTTCTTT. Translation gives CASSLLQGPNTEAFF.

The chain has TRBV7-9 and TRBJ2-7; TRBD2 might be the D (6 bases). Trimming shortened V by 4 bases and J by 7 bases, and 17 bases separated the two germline ends. The CDR3 sequence is 14 residues long. Looked up from germline, CDR1 is SEHNR and CDR2 is FQNEAQ (reference sequence). The CDR3 DNA follows: TGTGCCAGCAGCTCTGCGGGGTCCGGATTGGAGCAGTACTTC. This sequence encodes CASSSAGSGLEQYF. The whole variable domain, remainder taken from reference TRBV7-9 and TRBJ2-7, is DTGVSQNPRHKITKRGQNVTFRCDPISEHNRLYWYRQTLGQGPEFLTYFQNEAQLEKSRLLSDRFSAERPKGSFSTLEIQRTEQGDSAMYLCASSSAGSGLEQYFGPGTRLTVT.

The chain is built from TRBV7-9 and TRBJ2-1; 7 bases line up with TRBD2. V was pared by 4 bases and J by 12 bases, with 3 bases of the junction left unmatched. Germline values: CDR1 SEHNR, CDR2 FQNEAQ (reference sequence). The CDR3 has 11 amino acids. CDR3 sequence: CASSSGGTQFF. The CDR3 DNA follows: TGTGCCAGCAGCTCCGGGGGGACGCAGTTCTTC.

J is TRBJ2-7 and V is TRBV5-4; 11 bases align to TRBD1. V dropped 4 bases and J dropped 0; count of bases not matched to a gene: 3. Germline-derived CDR1 and CDR2 are SGHNT and YYREEE (reference sequence). This CDR3 region has 15 residues. The DNA for the CDR3 is TGTGCCAGCAGCGCGGGACAGGGGGTCTCCTACGAGCAGTACTTC. Protein: CASSAGQGVSYEQYF.

This clone was counted a few times. The gene calls are TRBV5-1 and TRBJ2-7; maybe TRBD1 (6 bases). CDR3 size: 15 residues. V was clipped by 0 bases and J by 3 bases, with 13 bases between them. Germline V gives CDR1 SGHRS, CDR2 YFSETQ. The CDR3 DNA sequence: TGCGCCAGCAGCTTGGCGCAGGGACAAGGCTACGAGCAGTACTTC. As protein: CASSLAQGQGYEQYF. Using reference TRBV5-1 and TRBJ2-7 for the parts outside the CDR3, the full variable domain is KAGVTQTPRYLIKTRGQQVTLSCSPISGHRSVSWYQQTPGQGLQFLFEYFSETQRNKGNFPGRFSGRQFSNSRSEMNVSTLELGDSALYLCASSLAQGQGYEQYFGPGTRLTVT.

This sequence joins TRBV4-1 and TRBJ2-7, with 9 bases identical to TRBD1. The CDR3 totals 15 residues. Germline V gene data show CDR1 as MGHRA and CDR2 as YSYEKL. With 3 bases clipped from V and 0 bases from J, the junction kept 3 bases outside the gene matches. The CDR3 DNA reads TGCGCCAGCAGCCAGGGGGGACAGGGCTCCTACGAGCAGTACTTC. Its translation is CASSQGGQGSYEQYF.

The CDR3: CASSIVDSPATEAFF. The CDR3 region has the DNA TGTGCCAGTAGTATAGTCGACAGCCCCGCCACTGAAGCTTTCTTT. The V and J genes are TRBV19 and TRBJ1-1; D perhaps matches TRBD1 (5 bases). This CDR3 is 15 amino acids long. Trimming removed 1 base at V and 4 bases at J, with 13 bases between. The germline V gene has CDR1 LNHDA and CDR2 SQIVND (reference sequence).

The table lists this clone with a count of one. This chain connects TRBV9 to TRBJ2-1; the match to TRBD2 covers 16 bases. The CDR3 is 14 amino acids. Losses at the gene ends were 3 bases for V and 10 bases for J; bases not matched to a gene: 1. The germline CDR1 and CDR2 sequences are SGDLS and YYNGEE. The CDR3, as DNA: TGTGCCAGCAGCGCGGGACTAGCGGGAGGGGAGCAGTTCTTC. Amino acids: CASSAGLAGGEQFF. Complete variable domain (other parts from reference TRBV9 and TRBJ2-1): DSGVTQTPKHLITATGQRVTLRCSPRSGDLSVYWYQQSLDQGLQFLIQYYNGEERAKGNILERFSAQQFPDLHSELNLSSLELGDSALYFCASSAGLAGGEQFFGPGTRLTVL.

This clone is a singleton in its sample. The chain links TRBV29-1 to TRBJ1-1; 7 positions match TRBD1. Germline lookup yields CDR1 SQVTM and CDR2 ANQGSEA. The CDR3 length is 13 residues. V lost 7 bases, J lost 4 bases, and 9 bases stayed unmatched. CDR3 bases: TGCAGCGCAACAGGGGTTCTCGTCACTGAAGCTTTCTTT. Its protein product is CSATGVLVTEAFF.

V gene TRBV6-6 combines with J gene TRBJ2-7, with a tentative D call TRBD2 (6 bases). CDR1 is MNHNY and CDR2 is SVGAGI in the germline V gene (reference sequence). The length of the CDR3 is 16 residues. V was shortened by 5 bases and J by 5 bases, with 22 bases between the two germline ends. The CDR3: CASSPPVGGELNEQYF. CDR3 coding DNA: TGTGCCAGCAGTCCCCCGGTGGGCGGGGAGCTGAACGAGCAGTACTTC.

This clone was seen a handful of times. V and J are TRBV11-2 and TRBJ2-7; a weak D match, TRBD2 (7 bases). V lost 0 bases, J lost 4 bases, and 13 bases lay in between. CDR1 is SGHAT, CDR2 FQNNGV, per germline. CDR3 length: 15 residues. In DNA, the CDR3 is TGTGCCAGCAGCTTAGACGCGGGGGCGCCTTACGAGCAGTACTTC. Protein sequence: CASSLDAGAPYEQYF.

The chain has TRBV27 and TRBJ2-3; D gene unclear. V shed 0 bases and J shed 2 bases, with 9 bases lying between them. The CDR3 covers 15 residues. The germline CDR1 and CDR2 sequences are MNHEY and SMNVEV (reference sequence). The CDR3 loop is CASSLSSLVTDTQYF. CDR3 in DNA: TGTGCCAGCAGTTTATCGTCACTCGTCACAGATACGCAGTATTTT.

V is TRBV5-4 and J is TRBJ2-3; D unresolved. The CDR3 has 13 residues. Germline values: CDR1 SGHNT, CDR2 YYREEE (reference sequence). V lost 4 bases and J lost 4, with 10 bases in between. The CDR3, as DNA: TGTGCCAGCAGCGTCGGTGAAGCAGATACGCAGTATTTT. It yields the protein CASSVGEADTQYF.

V usage is TRBV5-6 and J usage is TRBJ2-1, with 10 bases matching TRBD1. V was clipped by 4 bases and J by 9 bases; unmatched bases: 13. This CDR3 is 16 amino acids long. The germline CDR1 and CDR2 sequences are SGHDT and YYEEEE. The CDR3 DNA reads as TGTGCCAGCAGCCCACGGGACAGGGGAGGAAGCGGTGAGCAGTTCTTC. Its translation: CASSPRDRGGSGEQFF.

The chain carries TRBV2 and TRBJ2-1; 7 positions match TRBD2. Trimming cost V 6 bases and J 5 bases; bases outside gene matches: 16. In germline, CDR1 is SNHLY, CDR2 FYNNEI. The CDR3 totals 17 residues. In DNA form, the CDR3 reads TGTGCCAGCAGCCGGGACTACTCTAGTTTTGTCAACAATGAGCAGTTCTTC. This encodes CASSRDYSSFVNNEQFF.

This clone was detected only once. V is TRBV29-1 and J is TRBJ2-3; no firm D call. The germline V and J ends were trimmed by 5 bases and 2 bases, with 8 bases remaining between them. In germline, CDR1 is SQVTM, CDR2 ANQGSEA. CDR3 length: 12 amino acids. CDR3 amino acids: CSVREDTDTQYF. CDR3 nucleotide sequence: TGCAGCGTTCGTGAGGACACAGATACGCAGTATTTT.

The CDR3 is CASSLSASGRGSYEQYF. As DNA, the CDR3 is TGCGCCAGCAGCTTGAGCGCTAGCGGGAGAGGGTCCTACGAGCAGTACTTC. The chain is built from TRBV5-1 and TRBJ2-7; the match to TRBD2 covers 10 bases. The CDR3 totals 17 residues. CDR1 is SGHRS, CDR2 YFSETQ, per germline. The V and J ends lost 1 base and 1 base, in that order; junction bases with no gene match: 8.

This chain links TRBV6-6 with TRBJ1-1; possibly TRBD1 for D (6 bases). CDR3 length: 14 amino acids. Trimming left V 6 bases short and J 5 bases short, with 16 bases between. Germline V CDR1 and CDR2: MNHNY, SVGAGI (reference sequence). DNA for the CDR3: TGTGCCAGCAGCTCAACAGGGATCGGTACTGAAGCTTTCTTT. The encoded protein is CASSSTGIGTEAFF.

The chain links TRBV9 to TRBJ2-5; 7 bases match TRBD2. The J call is doubtful: the DNA matches TRBJ2-7 better. This CDR3 is built from 15 residues. CDR1 is SGDLS, CDR2 YYNGEE, per germline. CDR3 nucleotide sequence: TGTGCCAGCAGCGCTTCGCCTAGCGGCTCCTACGAGCAGTACTTC. Translated, it gives CASSASPSGSYEQYF.